This T cell receptor beta chain was documented in a study of Ad26.COV2.S vaccination and SARS-CoV-2 variants. The data were produced by immunoSEQ multiplex PCR, yet TCRdb's version contains in-frame clones alone and is incomplete. The sample holds roughly 700,000 clones, roughly 90% seen once. Treatment noted: approximately 18 received Ad26.COV2.S at low or high dose, single or two shots; about 5 received placebo; per-sample allocation not given. Each sample was drawn 63 days after the first injection (of vaccine or placebo). The vaccine delivered Wuhan-strain SARS-CoV-2 spike through an Ad26 vector. Germline V gives CDR1 MGHRA, CDR2 YSYEKL. Trimming took off 1 base at V and 2 bases at J, with 15 bases between the two ends. The length of the CDR3 is 16 residues.

The gene calls are TRBV4-1 and TRBJ2-7, with D perhaps given as TRBD1 or TRBD2 (6 bases each). The sample here was peripheral blood, taken in a trial of Ad26.COV2.S vaccine versus placebo. This clonotype originated in a person between 18 and 60 years old who received the Ad26.COV2.S COVID-19 vaccine or a placebo. The CDR3, as DNA: TGCGCCAGCAGCCAAGTTGGGGGGCCACCTACCTACGAGCAGTACTTC. Translated, it gives CASSQVGGPPTYEQYF.